This T cell receptor (beta chain) was found in a study of T cells in Graves' hyperthyroidism and ophthalmopathy. General study findings and limits: Most clonotypes that expanded in the thyroid above 0.001 also showed up in blood.

Amplified TCR beta CDR3 regions came from RNA transcripts. The TCR CDR3 first-round RT-PCR relied on the HTBI primer set. TCRdb analysed the multiplex PCR reads with MiXCR anew, one entry per CDR3 protein. This sample has nearly 250,000 distinct CDR3 sequences, with approximately 24% found just once. The study included ophthalmopathy patients with Clinical Activity Score at least 3, NOSPECS grade at least 4 and duration under 3 months. Trimming took 0 bases from V and 6 from J; bases not matched to a gene: 8. The CDR3 has 17 amino acids. The V gene's germline CDR1 is LGHDT and CDR2 YNNKEL (reference sequence). As concerns this clonotype: Its specificity is unknown.

This TCR was sampled from a woman between 40 and 50 years old with Graves' ophthalmopathy. The sample consisted of blood. The gene calls are TRBV3-1 and TRBJ1-6, with TRBD1 identical over 7 bases. The CDR3 sequence: CASSQDYPGQSNSPLHF. The CDR3 nucleotides are TGTGCCAGCAGCCAAGATTATCCGGGACAGAGTAATTCACCCCTCCACTTT.